This T cell receptor beta chain was found in a study of CD8 T cells in Susac syndrome. Regarding the study as a whole: The relatively small number of individuals in the TCR sequencing and HLA analysis was acknowledged by the study.

Germline V gene lookup returns CDR1 DFQATT and CDR2 SNEGSKA (reference sequence). V was clipped by 3 bases and J by 2 bases; unmatched bases: 6. The CDR3 extends over 14 amino acids. RNA totalling about 0.5 to 1 ug underwent reverse transcription with random hexamers. TCRdb re-derived calls from the immunoSEQ multiplex PCR reads in MiXCR, one entry per CDR3 protein. The repertoire holds 130,000 to 150,000 distinct CDR3 sequences, nearly 95% seen once, with 0.25% to 0.3% in the top ten. Comments on this clonotype: Antigen specificity is unknown.

The authors sequenced TCR beta from blood CD8+ and CD4+ T cells. The clonotype originates from a human donor in good health. This chain uses TRBV20-1 with TRBJ1-2, with 7 nucleotides matching TRBD1. The sequencing input was CD8+ T cells from PBMCs. CDR3 region: CSASGDRVNYGYTF. DNA of the CDR3: TGCAGTGCTAGCGGAGACAGGGTAAACTATGGCTACACCTTC.